These T cell receptor beta chains were read from a single sample in a study of cytomegalovirus exposure and HLA in healthy donors. Using immunoSEQ multiplex PCR, the repertoire was profiled, and TCRdb retains in-frame clones only, with some absent. The data hold more than 100,000 clones, with over 70% observed a single time. Sequenced sample: PBMCs. The receptor source for this set is a woman aged 18-29 years in good health and CMV-seronegative. The CDR3 runs from the conserved cysteine through the conserved F or W. A D gene is named only where the DNA matches it firmly. Not all rows give a size; the values are once, few, many and, for expanded clones, a class.

J gene | clone size | V gene | D gene | CDR3 DNA | CDR3 protein
TRBJ2-1 | . | TRBV29-1 | . | TGCAGCGCCGGGACTGCGTACAATGAGCAGTTCTTC | CSAGTAYNEQFF
TRBJ2-3 | . | TRBV14 | . | TGTGCCAGCAGTCCCAGGGGGGTAGGCACAGATACGCAGTATTTT | CASSPRGVGTDTQYF
TRBJ1-5 | . | TRBV15 | . | TGTGCCACCAGTCAATTCGGTCAGCCCCAGCATTTT | CATSQFGQPQHF
TRBJ1-5 | . | TRBV2 | . | TGTGCCAGCAGTGTCGAGATAAATCAGCCCCAGCATTTT | CASSVEINQPQHF
TRBJ1-1 | . | TRBV4-1 | TRBD1 | TGCGCCAGCGGACAGGGGACCACTGAAGCTTTCTTT | CASGQGTTEAFF
TRBJ2-2 | . | TRBV29-1 | . | TGCAGCGGGTACAGGGTATCCGGGGAGCTGTTTTTT | CSGYRVSGELFF
TRBJ1-2 | . | TRBV19 | TRBD1 | TGTGCCAGTACCGGACAGGGTGACTATGGCTACACCTTC | CASTGQGDYGYTF
TRBJ2-3 | once | TRBV6-6 | . | TGTGCCAGCAACAATCGGGGGACAGATACGCAGTATTTT | CASNNRGTDTQYF
TRBJ1-2 | . | TRBV4-1 | . | TGCGCCAGCAGCCCACGGACAGACCGGATCCTCTATGGCTACACCTTC | CASSPRTDRILYGYTF
TRBJ1-1 | once | TRBV6-5 | . | TGTGCCAGCAGTTTTCCGGCCTGGGCAGGGGCCACTGAAGCTTTCTTT | CASSFPAWAGATEAFF
TRBJ2-2 | . | TRBV5-1 | TRBD2 | TGCGCCAGCAAGGAGCGGGAGTTCTCCGCGAACACCGGGGAGCTGTTTTTT | CASKEREFSANTGELFF
TRBJ2-3 | few | TRBV4-2 | . | TGTGCCAGCAGCCCTGTAGGTGGGGGGGATACGCAGTATTTT | CASSPVGGGDTQYF
TRBJ1-4 | once | TRBV7-9 | . | TGTGCCAGCAGCTCGTCTGATGAAAAACTGTTTTTT | CASSSSDEKLFF
TRBJ2-3 | few | TRBV5-4 | TRBD2 | TGTGCCAGCAGCCGTAGCGGGGGCACAGATACGCAGTATTTT | CASSRSGGTDTQYF
TRBJ1-2 | . | TRBV14 | . | TGTGCCAGCAGCCCGCTACCAGGGTACGGCTACACCTTC | CASSPLPGYGYTF
TRBJ2-7 | . | TRBV6-5 | TRBD1 | TGTGCCAGCCGCCGGGGACAGGGCTCCTACGAGCAGTACTTC | CASRRGQGSYEQYF
TRBJ2-2 | once | TRBV11-2 | TRBD1 | TGTGCCAGCAGAACGGGACAGCTCACCGGGGAGCTGTTTTTT | CASRTGQLTGELFF
TRBJ2-2 | once | TRBV5-1 | TRBD1 | TGCGCCAGCAGCTTGGCGACAGGGGAGGCCGGGGAGCTGTTTTTT | CASSLATGEAGELFF
TRBJ1-1 | . | TRBV30 | . | TGTGCCGGTGGGGGCACAAACACTGAAGCTTTCTTT | CAGGGTNTEAFF
TRBJ1-2 | . | TRBV20-1 | . | TGCAGTGTAGTGTTGCGAGAGGGCTACACCTTC | CSVVLREGYTF
TRBJ1-1 | . | TRBV7-2 | . | TGTGCCAGCAGCCCGTTAGGACAAGGCGACACTGAAGCTTTCTTT | CASSPLGQGDTEAFF
TRBJ1-1 | . | TRBV29-1 | . | TGCAGCGTCAAAACAGGGCAAGTCGCTGAAGCTTTCTTT | CSVKTGQVAEAFF
TRBJ2-3 | . | TRBV6-5 | TRBD2 | TGTGCCAGCTCTAAAGCGGGGCCCTTCACAGATACGCAGTATTTT | CASSKAGPFTDTQYF
TRBJ2-7 | . | TRBV6-6 | . | TGTGCCAGCAGTTACGGCAGGGTTGAGGACGAGCAGTACTTC | CASSYGRVEDEQYF
TRBJ1-2 | . | TRBV7-2 | . | TGTGCCAGCAGCCGAACCGTACAGGAATCTTATGGCTACACCTTC | CASSRTVQESYGYTF
TRBJ1-1 | . | TRBV2 | . | TGTGCCAGCAGTCAGGGGCTCGGGAACACTGAAGCTTTCTTT | CASSQGLGNTEAFF
TRBJ2-3 | . | TRBV6-4 | TRBD2 | TGTGCCAGCAGTGCGGCTAGCGGAGTTGATACGCAGTATTTT | CASSAASGVDTQYF